These 5 T cell receptor beta chains came from one sample sequenced in a study of blood T cells in healthy people across ages. A sample-barcoded 5' primer and a J-beta primer mix were used in a second PCR of roughly 7 to 12 cycles. TCRdb processed the 5' RACE reads anew with MiXCR; each CDR3 protein has one entry. Among 650,000 to 950,000 distinct CDR3 sequences, around 45% were seen once, and the ten largest hold around 21%. Source material: blood. Receptors originate from a man aged 60 to 69 in good health.

The CDR3 region has the DNA TGTGCCAGCAGCAGGCGGCCGGGGGGCACAGATACGCAGTATTTT. Protein sequence: CASSRRPGGTDTQYF. The V and J genes are TRBV6-2 or TRBV6-3 and TRBJ2-3; D may be TRBD2 (6 bases). From germline, CDR1 is MNHEY and CDR2 SVGEGT. This CDR3 has 15 residues. V was clipped by 6 bases and J by 1 base, with 14 bases between them.

This clonotype was detected a few times. The chain joins TRBV20-1 to TRBJ2-5; possibly TRBD2 for D (7 bases). Germline assignment: CDR1 DFQATT and CDR2 SNEGSKA (reference sequence). The CDR3 is 14 amino acids. V dropped 3 bases and J dropped 5 bases, with 16 bases sitting between them. DNA for the CDR3: TGCAGTGCTAGCCCCGGGGGGCCGGAGGAGACCCAGTACTTC. This encodes CSASPGGPEETQYF.

The V gene is TRBV24-1, the J gene TRBJ2-1; the match to TRBD1 covers 9 bases. Germline CDR1 KGHDR, CDR2 SFDVKD. The CDR3 length is 14 residues. With V trimmed by 3 bases and J by 6 bases, 2 bases remained unmatched. CDR3 amino acids: CATSDGQGRNEQFF. In DNA, the CDR3 is TGTGCCACCAGTGATGGACAGGGGCGCAATGAGCAGTTCTTC.

V gene TRBV2 combines with J gene TRBJ2-2, with 7 bases identical to TRBD1. Trimming at V came to 6 bases and at J to 6 bases, leaving 7 bases not matched to a gene. The CDR3 has 14 amino acids. From germline, CDR1 is SNHLY and CDR2 FYNNEI. The CDR3, as DNA: TGTGCCAGCAGGATACAGGGGCGGTCCGGGGAGCTGTTTTTT. Translated: CASRIQGRSGELFF.

This clonotype was found a few times. This rearrangement joins TRBV20-1 to TRBJ1-5; tentatively, D is TRBD1 (5 bases). The V end lost 6 bases, the J end lost 3 bases, and 12 bases lay between the germline ends. CDR1 is DFQATT, CDR2 SNEGSKA, per germline (reference sequence). CDR3 length: 13 residues. As DNA, the CDR3 is TGCAGTGCGGAGTCAGGGCCCAATCAGCCCCAGCATTTT. Amino acids: CSAESGPNQPQHF.